This TCR beta chain was recovered during a study of cytotoxic CD8 clonotypes in ibrutinib-treated CLL. Study at large: Patients attained some 25 partial and 2 complete responses; at median roughly 73 months, about 15 remained remitted while about twelve progressed. Study observations and caveats: Public clonotypes were seen rarely and were contracted or stable on treatment. At baseline, clonality was higher than in age-matched healthy donors and correlated with CD8+ counts. Sampling of sustained-remission and progressing patients occurred at differing times.

The ends were cut back, 3 bases at V and 5 bases at J, with 7 bases in the middle. The CDR3 extends over 13 amino acids. Germline V gives CDR1 MNHNS, CDR2 SASEGT. This table comes from immunoSEQ multiplex PCR, and its TCRdb copy is limited to in-frame clones, with some not included. The table lists some 200,000 clones, roughly 73% of them singletons. Comment on this clone: Its antigen is undetermined.

This TCR derives from a human donor with chronic lymphocytic leukemia. The starting material was PBMCs, obtained after 12 months of ibrutinib treatment. The rearrangement uses TRBV6-1 and TRBJ2-2, with a tentative D call TRBD1 (5 bases). The CDR3 spells CASSDQGTGELFF. In DNA form, the CDR3 reads TGTGCCAGCAGTGACCAGGGAACCGGGGAGCTGTTTTTT.